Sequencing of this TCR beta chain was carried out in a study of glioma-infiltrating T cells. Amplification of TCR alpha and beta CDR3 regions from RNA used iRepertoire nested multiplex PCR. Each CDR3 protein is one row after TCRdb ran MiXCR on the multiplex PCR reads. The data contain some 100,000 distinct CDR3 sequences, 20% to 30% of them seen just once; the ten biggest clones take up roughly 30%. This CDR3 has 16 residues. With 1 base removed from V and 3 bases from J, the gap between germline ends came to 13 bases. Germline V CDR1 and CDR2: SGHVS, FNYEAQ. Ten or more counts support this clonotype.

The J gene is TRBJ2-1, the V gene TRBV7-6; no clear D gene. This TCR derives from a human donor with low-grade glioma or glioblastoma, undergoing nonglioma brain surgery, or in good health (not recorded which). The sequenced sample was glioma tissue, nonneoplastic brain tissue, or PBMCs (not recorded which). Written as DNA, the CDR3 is TGTGCCAGCAGCTTAGGGGTCCGGGTGGACTACAATGAGCAGTTCTTC. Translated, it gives CASSLGVRVDYNEQFF.